Listed below are T cell receptor beta chains from one sample, sequenced in a study of shared clonotypes between healthy human individuals. Only in-frame clones appear in the TCRdb table, and some are missing; sequencing was by immunoSEQ multiplex PCR. The profile shows about 2 million clones, just under 95% of them singletons. What was sequenced was naive CD8+ T cells sorted from blood. These receptors all stem from a man aged 18 to 35 in good health. The CDR3 runs from the conserved cysteine through the conserved F or W. The D gene is left open where the match is weak. Some rows have no size entry. The others give once, few or many, or a class for an expanded clone.

TRBD1 | 14 | TRBJ2-5 | TRBV2 | . | CASSGQGSQETQYF | TGTGCCAGCAGCGGACAGGGCTCCCAAGAGACCCAGTACTTC
TRBD2 | 15 | TRBJ2-3 | TRBV2 | . | CASSGLAGSTDTQYF | TGTGCCAGCAGCGGACTAGCGGGAAGCACAGATACGCAGTATTTT
. | 12 | TRBJ2-7 | TRBV5-6 | . | CASSLASHEQYF | TGTGCCAGCAGCTTGGCTTCCCACGAGCAGTACTTC
. | 14 | TRBJ2-3 | TRBV4-1 | . | CASSQGDSWDTQYF | TGCGCCAGCAGCCAAGGGGACTCCTGGGATACGCAGTATTTT
. | 13 | TRBJ1-2 | TRBV5-1 | . | CASSLGANYGYTF | TGCGCCAGCAGCTTGGGGGCTAACTATGGCTACACCTTC
TRBD2 | 16 | TRBJ2-3 | TRBV11-2 | . | CASSLGAGVPTDTQYF | TGTGCCAGCAGCTTAGGAGCGGGAGTCCCCACAGATACGCAGTATTTT
. | 12 | TRBJ1-1 | TRBV13 | . | CASSLAVTEAFF | TGTGCCAGCAGCTTAGCGGTCACTGAAGCTTTCTTT
. | 13 | TRBJ2-1 | TRBV27 | . | CASSLWWGNEQFF | TGTGCCAGCAGTTTATGGTGGGGGAATGAGCAGTTCTTC
. | 15 | TRBJ2-5 | TRBV11-2 | . | CASSFPYYEGETQYF | TGTGCCAGCAGCTTCCCATATTATGAGGGGGAGACCCAGTACTTC
. | 14 | TRBJ1-1 | TRBV7-3 | . | CASSPPNKGTEAFF | TGTGCCAGCAGCCCCCCGAATAAAGGCACTGAAGCTTTCTTT
. | 15 | TRBJ2-1 | TRBV27 | . | CASSVEVGSYNEQFF | TGTGCCAGCAGCGTCGAGGTCGGCTCCTACAATGAGCAGTTCTTC
. | 17 | TRBJ2-1 | TRBV4-1 | . | CASSQVGGRVGYNEQFF | TGCGCCAGCAGCCAAGTGGGGGGCAGGGTTGGCTACAATGAGCAGTTCTTC
. | 17 | TRBJ1-3 | TRBV7-8 | . | CASSFYSGVSAGNTIYF | TGTGCCAGCAGCTTCTACTCAGGGGTTAGTGCTGGAAACACCATATATTTT
. | 16 | TRBJ1-2 | TRBV4-3 | . | CASSQDLDPANYGYTF | TGCGCCAGCAGCCAAGATCTGGACCCGGCTAACTATGGCTACACCTTC
. | 13 | TRBJ2-7 | TRBV11-3 | . | CASSFRQTHEQYF | TGTGCCAGCAGCTTCAGACAGACCCACGAGCAGTACTTC
. | 14 | TRBJ1-1 | TRBV5-1 | . | CASSRTGVNTEAFF | TGCGCCAGCAGCAGAACAGGAGTAAACACTGAAGCTTTCTTT
TRBD2 | 14 | TRBJ2-1 | TRBV9 | once | CASSGPGLADEQFF | TGTGCCAGCAGCGGACCGGGACTAGCGGACGAGCAGTTCTTC
. | 12 | TRBJ2-7 | TRBV6-1 | few | CASSAYRDEQYF | TGTGCCAGCAGTGCCTACAGGGACGAGCAGTACTTC
. | 14 | TRBJ1-2 | TRBV28 | . | CASSLLGQTDGYTF | TGTGCCAGCAGTTTACTTGGACAGACGGATGGCTACACCTTC
. | 15 | TRBJ2-1 | TRBV27 | . | CASSPTPPSYNEQFF | TGTGCCAGCAGTCCTACTCCGCCCTCCTACAATGAGCAGTTCTTC
. | 14 | TRBJ2-3 | TRBV27 | . | CASSLVVDTDTQYF | TGTGCCAGCAGTTTAGTCGTGGACACAGATACGCAGTATTTT
TRBD2 | 15 | TRBJ2-5 | TRBV4-1 | . | CASTPSVGEGETQYF | TGCGCCAGCACCCCAAGTGTGGGGGAGGGAGAGACCCAGTACTTC
TRBD2 | 16 | TRBJ2-3 | TRBV7-2 | . | CASSLRISGATDTQYF | TGTGCCAGCAGCCTACGGATCAGCGGGGCTACAGATACGCAGTATTTT
. | 14 | TRBJ2-5 | TRBV11-2 | . | CASSLGGYQETQYF | TGTGCCAGCAGCTTAGGGGGGTACCAAGAGACCCAGTACTTC
TRBD1 | 18 | TRBJ1-5 | TRBV7-8 | . | CASSLGPGTGFKGQPQHF | TGTGCCAGCAGCTTGGGTCCCGGGACAGGGTTCAAGGGCCAGCCCCAGCATTTT
TRBD2 | 16 | TRBJ2-7 | TRBV18 | . | CASSPWDSGSTDEQYF | TGTGCCAGCTCCCCGTGGGATAGCGGGAGCACTGACGAGCAGTACTTC
. | 14 | TRBJ2-2 | TRBV27 | . | CASSPRWDTGELFF | TGTGCCAGCAGCCCTAGGTGGGACACCGGGGAGCTGTTTTTT
TRBD1 | 14 | TRBJ2-1 | TRBV6-1 | . | CASSHLGTGGEQFF | TGTGCCAGCAGTCACCTAGGGACAGGGGGTGAGCAGTTCTTC
. | 13 | TRBJ2-1 | TRBV27 | . | CASASLEYNEQFF | TGTGCCAGCGCTTCTTTGGAGTACAATGAGCAGTTCTTC
. | 15 | TRBJ2-1 | TRBV30 | . | CAWRRGSSSYNEQFF | TGTGCCTGGAGAAGGGGCTCGAGCTCCTACAATGAGCAGTTCTTC
. | 15 | TRBJ2-5 | TRBV7-9 | . | CASSPTDRNQETQYF | TGTGCCAGCAGCCCAACAGACAGGAACCAAGAGACCCAGTACTTC
. | 13 | TRBJ1-1 | TRBV5-6 | . | CASSSPGRQAPIF | TGTGCCAGCAGCTCCCCGGGGAGGCAGGCCCCGATCTTT
TRBD1 | 16 | TRBJ1-2 | TRBV7-9 | . | CASSLGTGEANYGYTF | TGTGCCAGCAGCTTAGGAACAGGGGAGGCTAACTATGGCTACACCTTC
TRBD1 | 16 | TRBJ2-2 | TRBV2 | . | CASSGPRTGNTGELFF | TGTGCCAGCAGTGGTCCCCGGACAGGGAACACCGGGGAGCTGTTTTTT
TRBD1 | 17 | TRBJ1-5 | TRBV4-2 | . | CASSHITGGVGSQPQHF | TGTGCCAGCAGCCACATTACAGGGGGTGTTGGGAGTCAGCCCCAGCATTTT
TRBD1 | 15 | TRBJ2-2 | TRBV5-1 | few | CASSLQGSDTGELFF | TGCGCCAGCAGCTTACAGGGGTCGGACACCGGGGAGCTGTTTTTT
. | 13 | TRBJ2-3 | TRBV27 | once | CASGGTPTDTQYF | TGTGCCAGCGGCGGAACCCCCACAGATACGCAGTATTTT
. | 16 | TRBJ2-2 | TRBV18 | . | CASSPPAGVGTGELFF | TGTGCCAGCTCACCACCGGCAGGGGTGGGCACCGGGGAGCTGTTTTTT
TRBD1 | 14 | TRBJ1-4 | TRBV6-1 | . | CASRRQGAGEKLFF | TGTGCCAGCAGGAGACAGGGGGCCGGGGAAAAACTGTTTTTT
TRBD1 | 15 | TRBJ2-5 | TRBV19 | . | CASSMAGGEEETQYF | TGTGCCAGTAGTATGGCAGGGGGCGAAGAAGAGACCCAGTACTTC
. | 13 | TRBJ2-3 | TRBV7-9 | . | CASIGLSTDTQYF | TGTGCCAGCATTGGACTCTCGACAGATACGCAGTATTTT
. | 15 | TRBJ1-6 | TRBV6-5 | few | CASSYSGSDYSPLHF | TGTGCCAGCAGTTACTCGGGGAGTGATTATTCACCCCTCCACTTT
. | 12 | TRBJ1-5 | TRBV7-2 | . | CASSLKGQPQHF | TGTGCCAGCAGCTTAAAGGGCCAGCCCCAGCATTTT
TRBD2 | 15 | TRBJ2-1 | TRBV25-1 | . | CASSEGSGRINEQFF | TGTGCCAGCAGTGAAGGTAGCGGGAGGATAAATGAGCAGTTCTTC
. | 15 | TRBJ2-1 | TRBV19 | . | CASSIVASSYNEQFF | TGTGCCAGTAGTATAGTTGCTAGCTCCTACAATGAGCAGTTCTTC